The next 24 T cell receptor beta chains were all read from a single sample in a study of OX40 agonist ivuxolimab in advanced cancers. Method: immunoSEQ multiplex PCR; TCRdb's copy keeps in-frame clones and lacks some. The sample contains roughly 120,000 clones, around nine tenths of which appear only once. Here the sequenced sample was CD4+ or CD8+ T cells sorted from blood, taken in a trial of the OX40 agonist ivuxolimab. The receptor source for this set is an adult with an advanced solid tumor such as melanoma, head and neck, liver or kidney cancer.

The chain combines TRBV18 with TRBJ2-5, with D unresolved. This CDR3 comprises 15 residues. Germline-derived CDR1 and CDR2 are KGHSH and LQKENI. V was clipped by 3 bases and J by 4 bases, with 15 bases between them. In nucleotides, the CDR3 is TGTGCCAGCTCACCGGTGACCCAGAAAGCAGAGACCCAGTACTTC. It yields the protein CASSPVTQKAETQYF.

This chain connects TRBV28 to TRBJ1-2; a weak D match, TRBD1 (5 bases). The CDR3 runs 14 residues. Germline V gene lookup returns CDR1 MDHEN and CDR2 SYDVKM. With 2 bases removed from V and 7 bases from J, the gap between germline ends came to 14 bases. As DNA, the CDR3 is TGTGCCAGCAGTTTACCCCAATTCCAGGGTGGCTACACCTTC. Its protein product is CASSLPQFQGGYTF.

V is TRBV7-3 and J is TRBJ2-3; 15 bases map to TRBD2. CDR3 length: 20 residues. Germline CDR1 is SGHTA and CDR2 is FQGTGA. Trimming cost V 4 bases and J 1 base; bases outside gene matches: 12. Here the CDR3 reads CASSSAGLAGGQGRTDTQYF. DNA for the CDR3: TGTGCCAGCAGCTCCGCCGGACTAGCGGGGGGGCAGGGTCGCACAGATACGCAGTATTTT.

The V call is TRBV6-4, the J call TRBJ2-1, with 9 bases fitting TRBD2. There are 13 residues in the CDR3. With 4 bases clipped from V and 9 bases from J, the junction kept 4 bases outside the gene matches. Germline lookup yields CDR1 MRHNA and CDR2 SNTAGT. The CDR3 spells CASSAISGGEQFF. The CDR3 region has the DNA TGTGCCAGCAGTGCCATTAGCGGGGGTGAGCAGTTCTTC.

The genes are TRBV28 and TRBJ1-1; D remains unclear. The CDR3 covers 14 residues. Trimming took off 3 bases at V and 2 bases at J, with 10 bases between the two ends. Germline CDR1 MDHEN, CDR2 SYDVKM. The chain's CDR3 is CASSFGPINTEAFF. DNA for the CDR3: TGTGCCAGCAGTTTTGGTCCTATTAACACTGAAGCTTTCTTT.

In DNA form, the CDR3 reads TGTGCCAGCAGCTTAAAAGGGGTACCGTACGAGCAGTACTTC. Translated: CASSLKGVPYEQYF. The chain couples TRBV13 to TRBJ2-7, with D possibly TRBD1 on 5 matching bases. V was cut by 2 bases and J by 4 bases, with 12 bases left in between. Germline CDR1 PRHDT, CDR2 FYEKMQ (reference sequence). The CDR3 length is 14 residues.

Concerning this clone: Other DNA sequences in the sample encode the same CDR3. The J gene is TRBJ1-1, the V gene TRBV7-9, with 8 bases matching TRBD1. The V gene's germline CDR1 is SEHNR and CDR2 FQNEAQ (reference sequence). The CDR3 is 14 residues long. V lost 4 bases to trimming and J lost 3 bases; unmatched junction nucleotides: 4. CDR3 bases: TGTGCCAGCAGCTCAATGACAGGGGACACTGAAGCTTTCTTT. Translation gives CASSSMTGDTEAFF.

The chain is built from TRBV27 and TRBJ2-7; D possibly corresponds to TRBD1 (6 bases). CDR1 and CDR2 from the germline V gene are MNHEY and SMNVEV (reference sequence). The CDR3 has 17 amino acids. V was clipped by 3 bases and J by 1 base, with 19 bases between them. CDR3 region: CASSFRNTGSRSYEQYF. The CDR3 nucleotides read TGTGCCAGCAGTTTTAGGAATACAGGGAGTAGATCCTACGAGCAGTACTTC.

This sequence joins TRBV28 and TRBJ2-7; 12 positions match TRBD1. The V segment lost 3 bases and the J segment 4 bases; nucleotides outside the gene matches: 7. Germline V gene lookup returns CDR1 MDHEN and CDR2 SYDVKM. This CDR3 is built from 16 residues. CDR3 amino acids: CASSFPRDRGLYEQYF. In DNA, the CDR3 is TGTGCCAGCAGTTTTCCCCGGGACAGGGGGCTTTACGAGCAGTACTTC. The complete variable domain, with remaining parts taken from reference TRBV28 and TRBJ2-7, reads DVKVTQSSRYLVKRTGEKVFLECVQDMDHENMFWYRQDPGLGLRLIYFSYDVKMKEKGDIPEGYSVSREKKERFSLILESASTNQTSMYLCASSFPRDRGLYEQYFGPGTRLTVT.

The CDR3 loop is CASSSTGGTGNQPQHF. In DNA form, the CDR3 reads TGTGCCAGCAGCTCGACAGGGGGTACAGGCAATCAGCCCCAGCATTTT. The chain joins TRBV7-2 to TRBJ1-5; 9 nucleotides align to TRBD1. The J segment lost 2 bases and the V segment lost 4 bases, leaving 6 bases of the junction unmatched. The CDR3 is 16 amino acids. Germline assignment: CDR1 SGHTA and CDR2 FQGNSA.

This chain connects TRBV5-1 to TRBJ1-4, with 9 bases fitting TRBD1. Losses at the gene ends were 4 bases for V and 3 bases for J; bases not matched to a gene: 1. The CDR3 runs 14 residues. Germline CDR1 reads SGHRS; CDR2 reads YFSETQ. The CDR3 here is CASSGTGSNEKLFF. For the CDR3, the DNA is TGCGCCAGCAGCGGGACAGGGTCTAATGAAAAACTGTTTTTT.

V gene TRBV5-4 combines with J gene TRBJ2-1; 7 positions match TRBD2. This CDR3 region has 15 residues. The germline gives CDR1 SGHNT, CDR2 YYREEE (reference sequence). J was trimmed by 9 bases and V by 2 bases; bases with no gene match: 11. The CDR3 reads CASSFEPSGEVEQFF. The CDR3 DNA is TGTGCCAGCAGCTTTGAGCCTAGCGGAGAAGTTGAGCAGTTCTTC.

CDR3 sequence: CASSEAAQDTQYF. CDR3 bases: TGTGCCAGCAGTGAAGCGGCACAGGATACGCAGTATTTT. V and J are TRBV6-1 and TRBJ2-3; D is undetermined. Germline V gives CDR1 MNHNS, CDR2 SASEGT. V shed 0 bases and J shed 6 bases, with 7 bases lying between them. The CDR3 is 13 residues long.

In this sample, this clone turned up once. The chain joins TRBV9 to TRBJ1-2; D not certain. Looked up from germline, CDR1 is SGDLS and CDR2 is YYNGEE. The CDR3 contains 13 residues. V was pared by 4 bases and J by 3 bases, with 10 bases between. The CDR3 loop reads CASSRDTDYGYTF. The CDR3 bases are TGTGCCAGCAGCCGCGACACAGACTATGGCTACACCTTC.

This chain connects TRBV12-5 to TRBJ2-3, with 7 nucleotides matching TRBD2. CDR3 length equals 16 residues. Germline V gene data show CDR1 as LGHNT and CDR2 as FRNRAP. V was pared by 10 bases and J by 5 bases, with 18 bases of the junction left unmatched. Written as DNA, the CDR3 is TGTGCTATCCCCTTCCCCTCGGCATGGGGGGGAGATACGCAGTATTTT. It yields the protein CAIPFPSAWGGDTQYF.

V and J are TRBV11-3 and TRBJ2-1; possibly TRBD1 for D (6 bases). This CDR3 is built from 16 residues. CDR1 SGHNT and CDR2 YENEEA come from the germline V gene. V lost 4 bases, J lost 5 bases, and 18 bases lay in between. Here the CDR3 DNA reads TGTGCCAGCAGCTCCGAGGGACAATTCCGGGACAATGAGCAGTTCTTC. Encoded protein: CASSSEGQFRDNEQFF.

The V gene is TRBV6-6, the J gene TRBJ2-2; 14 bases align to TRBD2. Germline CDR1 reads MNHNY; CDR2 reads SVGAGI (reference sequence). J was trimmed by 4 bases and V by 5 bases; bases with no gene match: 3. The CDR3 runs to 16 residues. Here the CDR3 reads CASSAGLAGGTGELFF. CDR3 nucleotide sequence: TGTGCCAGCAGTGCAGGACTAGCGGGGGGCACCGGGGAGCTGTTTTTT.

The V and J genes are TRBV14 and TRBJ2-7; TRBD1 matches at 9 bases. There are 15 residues in the CDR3. Germline values: CDR1 SGHDN, CDR2 FVKESK. The junction had 4 bases not matched to a gene; V was cut back by 3 bases and J by 1 base. CDR3 protein: CASSQTDRGSYEQYF. The CDR3 bases are TGTGCCAGCAGCCAGACGGACAGGGGTTCCTACGAGCAGTACTTC.

This chain connects TRBV6-5 to TRBJ1-6; D possibly corresponds to TRBD1 (5 bases). Per germline, CDR1 MNHEY and CDR2 SVGAGI. Trimming stripped 2 bases from V and 6 bases from J, with 14 bases between. This CDR3 contains 16 residues. The CDR3 sequence: CASSYGSGTSNSPLHF. The CDR3 DNA sequence: TGTGCCAGCAGTTACGGATCAGGGACTAGTAATTCACCCCTCCACTTT.

The sample holds one count of this clone. The chain employs TRBV28 and TRBJ2-5; 8 positions match TRBD1. Matching the DNA end better, TRBJ2-7 makes the J call doubtful. The CDR3 length is 14 residues. CDR1 MDHEN and CDR2 SYDVKM come from the germline V gene. CDR3 nucleotides: TGTGCCAGCAGAGCCCAGGGGGCGTTCAACGAGCAGTACTTC. As protein: CASRAQGAFNEQYF.

The chain joins TRBV21-1 to TRBJ2-1. TRBV21-1 is termed a pseudogene. CDR3 length: 14 residues. The CDR3 DNA follows: TGTGCCAGCAGCAAAGGGAACAATGAGAATGAGCAGTTCTTC. The encoded protein is CASSKGNNENEQFF.

The chain couples TRBV5-5 to TRBJ1-2; D call uncertain. CDR1 SGHKS and CDR2 YYEKEE come from the germline V gene (reference sequence). The V end lost 0 bases, the J end lost 4 bases, and 10 bases lay between the germline ends. The CDR3 is 14 amino acids. Here the CDR3 reads CASSLEWSAYGYTF. In nucleotides, the CDR3 is TGTGCCAGCAGCTTGGAATGGAGCGCCTATGGCTACACCTTC.

The chain combines TRBV30 with TRBJ1-5, with D possibly TRBD1 on 5 matching bases. This CDR3 region has 15 residues. V lost 3 bases and J 2 bases, leaving 14 bases between the germline ends. The V gene's germline CDR1 is GTSNPN and CDR2 SVGIG (reference sequence). The CDR3 loop reads CAWSRGSSGNQPQHF. The CDR3 DNA is TGTGCCTGGAGCCGGGGGTCCTCGGGCAATCAGCCCCAGCATTTT.

The V gene is TRBV12-5, the J gene TRBJ2-5, with a tentative D call TRBD1 (6 bases). V gave up 2 bases and J gave up 5 bases, with 12 bases separating them. The germline V gene encodes CDR1 LGHNT and CDR2 FRNRAP. The CDR3 sequence is 14 residues long. CDR3 nucleotide sequence: TGTGCTAGTGGTTTGACAGGGATAAGGGAGACCCAGTACTTC. Translation: CASGLTGIRETQYF.